One and the same sample provided the 9 T cell receptor beta chains below, sequenced in a study of cytomegalovirus exposure and HLA in healthy donors. This PCR relied on a set of 60 Vbeta primers and 13 Jbeta primers. Produced via immunoSEQ multiplex PCR; TCRdb's table is partial and in-frame only. The sample has approximately 220,000 clones, over 80% seen once. The sample comprised PBMCs. The receptors stem from a boy aged 2 to 10 in good health and CMV-seronegative.

In this sample, this clone turned up a few times. The chain combines TRBV7-9 with TRBJ1-2; tentative D call: TRBD1 (5 bases). V gave up 4 bases and J gave up 2 bases, with 17 bases separating them. The germline gives CDR1 SEHNR, CDR2 FQNEAQ (reference sequence). This CDR3 spans 16 amino acids. The chain's CDR3 is CASSSGGTRWNYGYTF. The CDR3, as DNA: TGTGCCAGCAGCTCCGGGGGGACCCGGTGGAACTATGGCTACACCTTC.

V gene TRBV11-2 combines with J gene TRBJ2-1; TRBD2 agrees at 8 bases. Germline loops: CDR1 SGHAT, CDR2 FQNNGV. CDR3 length: 17 residues. With V trimmed by 1 base and J by 7 bases, 12 bases remained unmatched. CDR3 in DNA: TGTGCCAGCAGCTTAGGTTCCAGCGGGAGCTGGGTAAATGAGCAGTTCTTC. It specifies CASSLGSSGSWVNEQFF.

This clone has a handful of counts. The rearrangement links TRBV6-1 to TRBJ1-1; a possible D gene is TRBD1 (5 bases). CDR1 is MNHNS and CDR2 is SASEGT in the germline V gene. The CDR3 has 14 amino acids. Trimming removed 6 bases from V and 3 bases from J, with 14 bases in between. The CDR3 DNA sequence: TGTGCCAGCAGCAAAAACGGGGGGGACACTGAAGCTTTCTTT. It specifies CASSKNGGDTEAFF.

The chain is built from TRBV27 and TRBJ2-1; 10 positions agree with TRBD2. The CDR3 has 14 amino acids. The V gene end was trimmed by 8 bases and the J gene end by 2 bases; junction bases not matched to a gene: 3. From germline, CDR1 is MNHEY and CDR2 SMNVEV (reference sequence). DNA for the CDR3: TGTGCCAGCTGTAGCGGGGGGACCTACAATGAGCAGTTCTTC. Translation: CASCSGGTYNEQFF.

This chain joins TRBV5-1 and TRBJ1-4; a possible D gene is TRBD1 (5 bases). This CDR3 comprises 15 residues. CDR1 SGHRS and CDR2 YFSETQ come from the germline V gene. The ends were cut back, 0 bases at V and 8 bases at J, with 14 bases in the middle. The chain's CDR3 is CASSLGTGGSEKLFF. Here the CDR3 DNA reads TGCGCCAGCAGCTTGGGTACGGGGGGTTCAGAAAAACTGTTTTTT. The variable domain in full, with the rest retrieved from reference TRBV5-1 and TRBJ1-4, is KAGVTQTPRYLIKTRGQQVTLSCSPISGHRSVSWYQQTPGQGLQFLFEYFSETQRNKGNFPGRFSGRQFSNSRSEMNVSTLELGDSALYLCASSLGTGGSEKLFFGSGTQLSVL.

In its sample, this clone was seen once. V and J are TRBV19 and TRBJ1-6; 7 nucleotides line up with TRBD1. V gave up 5 bases and J gave up 0 bases; unmatched junction bases: 13. This CDR3 comprises 19 residues. Germline lookup yields CDR1 LNHDA and CDR2 SQIVND (reference sequence). CDR3 sequence: CASSPQPTGKSSYNSPLHF. The CDR3 DNA reads as TGTGCCAGTAGTCCCCAGCCGACAGGGAAGAGCTCCTATAATTCACCCCTCCACTTT. The full variable domain, with the rest looked up from reference TRBV19 and TRBJ1-6, is DGGITQSPKYLFRKEGQNVTLSCEQNLNHDAMYWYRQDPGQGLRLIYYSQIVNDFQKGDIAEGYSVSREKKESFPLTVTSAQKNPTAFYLCASSPQPTGKSSYNSPLHFGNGTRLTVT.

The CDR3 DNA reads as TGTGCCAGCAGACACAGGGAAACCTACGAGCAGTACTTC. Translation: CASRHRETYEQYF. The chain links TRBV2 to TRBJ2-7, with D maybe TRBD1 (6 bases). The length of the CDR3 is 13 residues. Germline CDR1 reads SNHLY; CDR2 reads FYNNEI. Trimming pared 6 bases from V and 2 bases from J, leaving 11 bases between.

The chain recombines TRBV9 with TRBJ2-5; no clear D. Per the germline V gene, CDR1 is SGDLS and CDR2 is YYNGEE. V dropped 4 bases and J dropped 2 bases, with 12 bases sitting between them. The length of the CDR3 is 14 residues. The CDR3 DNA follows: TGTGCCAGCAGCCCCCACGCGATTCAAGAGACCCAGTACTTC. Residues: CASSPHAIQETQYF.

V gene TRBV5-6 combines with J gene TRBJ1-5, with D unresolved. V lost 4 bases to trimming and J lost 3 bases, with 11 bases between them. CDR3 length equals 14 residues. Germline V gene lookup returns CDR1 SGHDT and CDR2 YYEEEE. CDR3 bases: TGTGCCAGCAGCCCCGGACTGATCAATCAGCCCCAGCATTTT. It codes for CASSPGLINQPQHF.